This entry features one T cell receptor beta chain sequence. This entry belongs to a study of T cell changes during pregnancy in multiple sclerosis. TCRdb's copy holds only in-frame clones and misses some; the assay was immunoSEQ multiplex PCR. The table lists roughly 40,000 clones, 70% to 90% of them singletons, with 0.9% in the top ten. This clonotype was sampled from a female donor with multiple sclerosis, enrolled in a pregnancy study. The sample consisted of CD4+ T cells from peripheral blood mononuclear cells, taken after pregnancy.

Written as DNA, the CDR3 is TGTGCCAGCAGCTTAGAACTGGGCCAGCCCCAGCATTTT. Protein product: CASSLELGQPQHF. This chain joins TRBV13 and TRBJ1-5, with unresolved D. The germline V and J ends were trimmed by 1 base and 7 bases, with 8 bases remaining between them. Germline V lookup: CDR1 PRHDT, CDR2 FYEKMQ (reference sequence). The CDR3 totals 13 residues.